This T cell receptor beta chain was profiled in a study of T cells after yellow fever vaccination. TCR cDNA was made by 5'RACE template switching, adding a universal primer site and UMIs. TCRdb re-called the 5' RACE reads through MiXCR, storing one row per CDR3 protein. The sample yields 500,000 to 650,000 distinct CDR3 sequences, about 12% seen once. Overall study findings and caveats: Abundant clonotypes from the bulk population could contaminate FACS-sorted repertoires.

The germline CDR1 and CDR2 sequences are ENHRY and SYGVKD. The CDR3 covers 12 residues. Trimming left V 0 bases short and J 5 bases short, with 4 bases between. This clonotype was picked up many times. Its antigen remains unknown. The specimen comprised PBMCs, sampled on the day of the yellow fever booster vaccination. The rearrangement joins TRBV10-3 to TRBJ2-5; no clear D gene. This clonotype was obtained from a young man who received the YFV17D yellow fever vaccine. CDR3 amino acids: CAISESWETQYF. Written as DNA, the CDR3 is TGTGCCATCAGTGAGTCGTGGGAGACCCAGTACTTC.